Listed here are 2 T cell receptor beta chains from one sample, sequenced in a study of CD8+CD57+ T cells in acquired aplastic anemia. The study profiled TCR beta VDJ and CDR3 using genomic DNA as template. Via MiXCR, TCRdb re-called the reads, giving one row per CDR3 protein. The repertoire holds over 150,000 distinct CDR3 sequences, with roughly 60% as singletons. Sequenced patients had shown CD8+CD57+ cell expansion by flow cytometry. Sequenced input: sorted CD4+, CD8+, or CD8+CD57+ T cells (not recorded which) from PBMCs. Receptors originate from a human donor with aplastic anemia.

There are many counts of this clonotype. The chain links TRBV7-6 to TRBJ2-2; 10 bases align to TRBD2. V gave up 3 bases and J gave up 3 bases; unmatched junction bases: 4. CDR1 is SGHVS, CDR2 FNYEAQ, per germline. The CDR3 spans 16 residues. CDR3 residues: CASSFELAGDTGELFF. The CDR3 nucleotides are TGTGCCAGCAGCTTCGAGCTAGCGGGAGACACCGGGGAGCTGTTTTTT.

The chain combines TRBV5-1 with TRBJ2-5; D gene unclear. Matching the DNA end better, TRBJ2-7 makes the J call doubtful. From germline, CDR1 is SGHRS and CDR2 YFSETQ. The CDR3 is 15 residues long. This CDR3 is CASSLDVGKTYEQYF. In nucleotides, the CDR3 is TGCGCCAGCAGCTTGGATGTAGGGAAGACTTACGAGCAGTACTTC.